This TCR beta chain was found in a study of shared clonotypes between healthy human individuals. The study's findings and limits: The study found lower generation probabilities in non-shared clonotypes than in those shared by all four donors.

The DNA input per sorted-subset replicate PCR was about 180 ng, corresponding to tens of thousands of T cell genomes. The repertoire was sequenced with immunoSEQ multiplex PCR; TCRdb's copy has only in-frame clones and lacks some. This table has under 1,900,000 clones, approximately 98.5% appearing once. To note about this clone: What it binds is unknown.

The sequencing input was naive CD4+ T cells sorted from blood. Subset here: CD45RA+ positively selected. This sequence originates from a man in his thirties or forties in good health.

The CDR3 reads CASSSTGDGQPQHF. CDR3 nucleotide sequence: TGTGCCAGTAGTTCGACAGGGGACGGTCAGCCCCAGCATTTT. V usage is TRBV19 and J usage is TRBJ1-5, with TRBD1 matching 8 bases. Germline V gives CDR1 LNHDA, CDR2 SQIVND (reference sequence). The V and J ends lost 5 bases and 6 bases, in that order; junction bases with no gene match: 6. This CDR3 is built from 14 residues.